Listed here is a single T cell receptor beta chain. The sample belongs to a study of shared clonotypes between healthy human individuals. Template for every sorted-subset replicate PCR totaled around 200 ng DNA, some 30,000 T cell genomes. The protocol was immunoSEQ multiplex PCR, while the TCRdb copy is restricted to in-frame clones and leaves out a portion. The data show under 650,000 clones, around 96% seen once. Per germline, CDR1 KGHSH and CDR2 LQKENI. The germline V and J ends were trimmed by 6 bases and 7 bases, with 15 bases remaining between them. CDR3 size: 13 residues. The chain has TRBV18 and TRBJ1-2; tentative D call: TRBD1 (5 bases). The sequenced sample was naive CD4+ T cells sorted from blood. Documented subset: CD45RA+ positively selected. The sequence was collected from a woman under 40 in good health. The CDR3 loop reads CASSAGTSGGYTF. Here the CDR3 DNA reads TGTGCCAGCTCGGCCGGGACCTCGGGTGGCTACACCTTC.